The present TCR beta chain was sequenced within a study of T cell responses to AZD1222 COVID-19 vaccine. This clone was counted only a few times. No antigen is known for it. Trimming cost V 2 bases and J 0 bases, with 5 bases left between them. The germline V gene encodes CDR1 MNHEY and CDR2 SMNVEV (reference sequence). CDR3 size: 13 residues. Timing groups of about 4 and about 12 weeks for second doses were pooled. The repertoire was sequenced with immunoSEQ multiplex PCR; TCRdb's copy has only in-frame clones and lacks some. In the table there are 95,000 to 110,000 clones, 80% to 95% of which are singletons. Overall study results and limits: Increases in Spike-specific TCR breadth and depth were seen after two AZD1222 doses. Clonal diversity may have been underestimated in mostly white British donors. There were repertoire samples only from the period after the peak T cell response.

Specimen: peripheral blood, collected 28 days after the second AZD1222 dose. This TCR came from an adult who received the AZD1222 COVID-19 vaccine. This sequence joins TRBV27 and TRBJ2-7; D is unresolved. The CDR3 here is CASSLADSYEQYF. CDR3 DNA: TGTGCCAGCAGTTTAGCCGACTCCTACGAGCAGTACTTC.